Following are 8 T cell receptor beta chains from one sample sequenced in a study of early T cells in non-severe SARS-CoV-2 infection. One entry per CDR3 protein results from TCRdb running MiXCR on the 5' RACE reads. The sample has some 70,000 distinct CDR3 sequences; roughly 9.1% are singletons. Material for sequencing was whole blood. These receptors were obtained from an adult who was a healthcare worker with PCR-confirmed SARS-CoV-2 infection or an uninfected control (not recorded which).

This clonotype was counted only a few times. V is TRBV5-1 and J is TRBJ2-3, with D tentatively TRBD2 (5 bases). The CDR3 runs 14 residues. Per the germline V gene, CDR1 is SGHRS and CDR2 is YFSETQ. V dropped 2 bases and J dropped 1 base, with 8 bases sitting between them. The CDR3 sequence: CASSLYSGTDTQYF. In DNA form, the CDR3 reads TGCGCCAGCAGCTTATATAGCGGCACAGATACGCAGTATTTT.

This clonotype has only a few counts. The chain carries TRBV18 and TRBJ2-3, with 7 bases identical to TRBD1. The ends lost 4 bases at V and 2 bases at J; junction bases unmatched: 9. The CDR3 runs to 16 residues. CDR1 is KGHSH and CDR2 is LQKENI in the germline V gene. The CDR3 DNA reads TGTGCCAGCTCACTCGACCAGGGGGTTGCCACAGATACGCAGTATTTT. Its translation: CASSLDQGVATDTQYF.

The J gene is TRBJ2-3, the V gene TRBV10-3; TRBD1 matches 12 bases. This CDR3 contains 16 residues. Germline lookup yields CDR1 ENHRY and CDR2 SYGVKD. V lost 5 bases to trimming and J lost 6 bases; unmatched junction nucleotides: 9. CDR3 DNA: TGTGCCATCAGTTTCTCCGGGACAGGGGGCTTGGATACGCAGTATTTT. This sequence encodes CAISFSGTGGLDTQYF.

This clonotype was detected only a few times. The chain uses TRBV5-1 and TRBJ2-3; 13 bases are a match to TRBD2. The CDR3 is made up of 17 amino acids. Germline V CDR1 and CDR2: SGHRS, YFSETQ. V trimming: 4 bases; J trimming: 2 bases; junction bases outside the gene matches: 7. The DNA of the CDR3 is TGCGCCAGCAGCCCGGCGGGACTAGCGGGGACCACAGATACGCAGTATTTT. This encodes CASSPAGLAGTTDTQYF.

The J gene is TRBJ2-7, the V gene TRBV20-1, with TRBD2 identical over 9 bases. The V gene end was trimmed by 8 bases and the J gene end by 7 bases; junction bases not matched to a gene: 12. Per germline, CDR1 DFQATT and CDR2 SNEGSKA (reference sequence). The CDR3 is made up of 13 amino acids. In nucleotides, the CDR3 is TGCAGTCCCAGTATAGCGGGAGTGGGAGAGCAGTACTTC. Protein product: CSPSIAGVGEQYF.

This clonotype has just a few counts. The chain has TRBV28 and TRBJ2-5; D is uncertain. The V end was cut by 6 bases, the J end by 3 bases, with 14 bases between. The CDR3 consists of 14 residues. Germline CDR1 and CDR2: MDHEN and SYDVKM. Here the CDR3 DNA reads TGTGCCAGCAGCGGCTGGAGTAATGAAGAGACCCAGTACTTC. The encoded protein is CASSGWSNEETQYF.

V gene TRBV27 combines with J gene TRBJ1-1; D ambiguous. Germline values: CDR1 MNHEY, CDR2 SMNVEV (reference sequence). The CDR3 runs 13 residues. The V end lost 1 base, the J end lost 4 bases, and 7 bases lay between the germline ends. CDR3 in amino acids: CASSLLGSTEAFF. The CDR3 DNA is TGTGCCAGCAGTTTATTGGGTAGCACTGAAGCTTTCTTT.

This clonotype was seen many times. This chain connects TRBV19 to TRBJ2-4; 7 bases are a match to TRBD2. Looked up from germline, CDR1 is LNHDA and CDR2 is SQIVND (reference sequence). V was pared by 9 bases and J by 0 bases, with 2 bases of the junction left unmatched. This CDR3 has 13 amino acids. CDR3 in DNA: TGTGCCAGCAGGGAGGGAGCCAAAAACATTCAGTACTTC. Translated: CASREGAKNIQYF. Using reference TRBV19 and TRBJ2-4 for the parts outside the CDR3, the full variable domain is DGGITQSPKYLFRKEGQNVTLSCEQNLNHDAMYWYRQDPGQGLRLIYYSQIVNDFQKGDIAEGYSVSREKKESFPLTVTSAQKNPTAFYLCASREGAKNIQYFGAGTRLSVL.